The next 16 T cell receptor beta chains were all read from a single sample in a study of lymphopenia after photon versus proton radiotherapy. Some clones are missing from TCRdb's copy, which holds only in-frame ones; the method was immunoSEQ multiplex PCR. The profile covers some 26,000 clones, with 81% appearing a single time and 31% taken by the ten largest. The sequencing here drew on peripheral blood, taken from a patient treated with photon-based radiotherapy. These receptors came from a man aged 50 or older with gastric cancer.

The chain couples TRBV2 to TRBJ2-3; 9 positions match TRBD2. Germline CDR1 is SNHLY and CDR2 is FYNNEI. CDR3 length equals 15 residues. The V segment lost 2 bases and the J segment 6 bases; nucleotides outside the gene matches: 6. CDR3 residues: CASSEPSGVMDTQYF. As DNA, the CDR3 is TGTGCCAGCAGTGAACCTAGCGGGGTTATGGATACGCAGTATTTT.

The chain recombines TRBV2 with TRBJ2-4, with D unresolved. The CDR3 spans 10 residues. V lost 2 bases and J 11 bases, leaving 4 bases between the germline ends. In germline, CDR1 is SNHLY, CDR2 FYNNEI. CDR3 region: CASSEQVQYF. CDR3 nucleotide sequence: TGTGCCAGCAGTGAACAGGTTCAGTACTTC.

This clone showed up just once. The V gene is TRBV5-1, the J gene TRBJ2-5; maybe TRBD1 (5 bases). The V gene lost 4 bases and the J gene lost 5 bases, with 21 bases spanning the gap. There are 16 residues in the CDR3. Germline V gene sequence: CDR1 SGHRS, CDR2 YFSETQ. Here the CDR3 reads CASSLMDTYQTETQYF. DNA for the CDR3: TGCGCCAGCAGCCTAATGGACACTTATCAGACGGAGACCCAGTACTTC.

The chain employs TRBV11-2 and TRBJ2-3; D remains ambiguous. CDR1 SGHAT and CDR2 FQNNGV come from the germline V gene. The CDR3 is made up of 14 amino acids. The ends were cut back, 4 bases at V and 0 bases at J, with 8 bases in the middle. The CDR3 region is CASSSRLSTDTQYF. The CDR3 bases are TGTGCCAGCAGCTCCAGACTTAGCACAGATACGCAGTATTTT. The whole variable domain, remainder taken from reference TRBV11-2 and TRBJ2-3, is EAGVAQSPRYKIIEKRQSVAFWCNPISGHATLYWYQQILGQGPKLLIQFQNNGVVDDSQLPKDRFSAERLKGVDSTLKIQPAKLEDSAVYLCASSSRLSTDTQYFGPGTRLTVL.

This clone was counted a single time. V is TRBV6-5 and J is TRBJ2-3, with 7 bases aligning to TRBD1. Per the germline V gene, CDR1 is MNHEY and CDR2 is SVGAGI. With 10 bases clipped from V and 5 bases from J, the junction kept 12 bases outside the gene matches. This CDR3 is built from 14 residues. CDR3 in amino acids: CATGSRGPEDTQYF. For the CDR3, the DNA is TGTGCCACGGGGTCGAGGGGGCCAGAAGATACGCAGTATTTT.

This clone was observed a few times. J is TRBJ1-6 and V is TRBV7-2; 7 nucleotides agree with TRBD1. Germline assignment: CDR1 SGHTA and CDR2 FQGNSA. Trimming cost V 2 bases and J 7 bases; bases outside gene matches: 5. This CDR3 is 15 amino acids long. Here the CDR3 reads CASSLRQGENSPLHF. The CDR3 DNA follows: TGTGCCAGCAGCTTACGACAGGGAGAAAATTCACCCCTCCACTTT.

The gene calls are TRBV19 and TRBJ1-6; possibly TRBD1 for D (5 bases). V shed 3 bases and J shed 7 bases, with 10 bases lying between them. Germline CDR1 reads LNHDA; CDR2 reads SQIVND (reference sequence). This CDR3 is built from 14 residues. CDR3 sequence: CASSIGAANSPLHF. The CDR3 DNA reads as TGTGCCAGTAGTATCGGGGCCGCGAATTCACCCCTCCACTTT. Filled out from reference TRBV19 and TRBJ1-6, the complete variable domain reads DGGITQSPKYLFRKEGQNVTLSCEQNLNHDAMYWYRQDPGQGLRLIYYSQIVNDFQKGDIAEGYSVSREKKESFPLTVTSAQKNPTAFYLCASSIGAANSPLHFGNGTRLTVT.

This clone came up once. V and J are TRBV19 and TRBJ1-5, with D unresolved. CDR3 length: 14 residues. V lost 3 bases and J 7 bases, leaving 13 bases between the germline ends. The germline CDR1 and CDR2 sequences are LNHDA and SQIVND (reference sequence). DNA of the CDR3: TGTGCCAGTAGTATGAATCTGAGAGGCCAGCCCCAGCATTTT. Protein product: CASSMNLRGQPQHF.

The chain carries TRBV4-3 and TRBJ2-5; 8 bases agree with TRBD2. Germline CDR1 is LGHNA and CDR2 is YSLEER. J gave up 5 bases and V 2 bases, and 7 bases lay outside the gene matches. The CDR3 is 15 residues long. This chain's CDR3 is CASSQFSGEAETQYF. The DNA for the CDR3 is TGCGCCAGCAGCCAATTTAGCGGGGAAGCGGAGACCCAGTACTTC.

This clone appeared a single time. The genes are TRBV5-6 and TRBJ2-5; possible D gene TRBD1, 6 bases. The V gene lost 2 bases and the J gene lost 4 bases, with 12 bases spanning the gap. Germline CDR1 reads SGHDT; CDR2 reads YYEEEE. This CDR3 region has 14 residues. The CDR3 nucleotides are TGTGCCAGCAGCTTCCCATCAGGGGCAGAGACCCAGTACTTC. It translates to CASSFPSGAETQYF. The full variable domain, its missing parts supplied by reference TRBV5-6 and TRBJ2-5, is DAGVTQSPTHLIKTRGQQVTLRCSPKSGHDTVSWYQQALGQGPQFIFQYYEEEERQRGNFPDRFSGHQFPNYSSELNVNALLLGDSALYLCASSFPSGAETQYFGPGTRLLVL.

For the CDR3, the DNA is TGTGCCAGCAGCGGGGGAAAATTGGATCCTTGGGGACACTCTTCCTACGAGCAGTACGTC. The encoded protein is CASSGGKLDPWGHSSYEQYV. The V gene is TRBV21-1, the J gene TRBJ2-7; the table's D call TRBD1 went unverified against the DNA. TRBV21-1 is noted as a pseudogene. The CDR3 has 20 residues.

The chain has TRBV18 and TRBJ2-2, with D perhaps TRBD1 (5 bases). CDR1 and CDR2 (germline): KGHSH, LQKENI. CDR3 size: 15 residues. V lost 3 bases and J lost 6, with 14 bases in between. DNA for the CDR3: TGTGCCAGCTCACCGGGCCAGGGAAGGGCCGGGGAGCTGTTTTTT. Translation gives CASSPGQGRAGELFF.

The CDR3 sequence is CASGLVRGHLEQYV. The CDR3 region has the DNA TGTGCTAGTGGTTTGGTAAGGGGGCACCTCGAGCAGTACGTC. The chain carries TRBV12-5 and TRBJ2-7, with 7 bases lining up with TRBD1. Germline CDR1 reads LGHNT; CDR2 reads FRNRAP. The CDR3 is 14 residues long. The V segment lost 0 bases and the J segment 6 bases; nucleotides outside the gene matches: 5.

This chain joins TRBV6-1 and TRBJ1-5; tentative D call: TRBD1 (6 bases). This CDR3 has 15 amino acids. V was clipped by 4 bases and J by 3 bases, with 13 bases between them. Looked up from germline, CDR1 is MNHNS and CDR2 is SASEGT. The CDR3 DNA follows: TGTGCCAGCAGTGGTGTTGGACAGATCAATCAGCCCCAGCATTTT. This encodes CASSGVGQINQPQHF.

This clone was picked up a small number of times. The chain recombines TRBV27 with TRBJ2-3; TRBD2 aligns across 7 bases. Germline assignment: CDR1 MNHEY and CDR2 SMNVEV (reference sequence). Losses at the gene ends were 5 bases for V and 2 bases for J; bases not matched to a gene: 7. The CDR3 loop spans 15 amino acids. This CDR3 reads CASSPREAHTDTQYF. DNA of the CDR3: TGTGCCAGCAGTCCCCGGGAGGCGCACACAGATACGCAGTATTTT.

The rearrangement links TRBV6-1 to TRBJ2-7, with no clear D. CDR3 length: 13 amino acids. With 6 bases removed from V and 0 bases from J, the gap between germline ends came to 9 bases. Germline loops: CDR1 MNHNS, CDR2 SASEGT. The DNA of the CDR3 is TGTGCCAGCAGGACCTCAGGCTCCTACGAGCAGTACGTC. Translating it yields CASRTSGSYEQYV.